A single sample gave rise to the 29 T cell receptor beta chains below, sequenced in a study of OX40 agonist ivuxolimab in advanced cancers. Repertoires were generated with immunoSEQ multiplex PCR, while TCRdb's copy carries only in-frame clones and drops some. The profile shows about 78,000 clones, approximately 90% of them singletons. Here the sequenced sample was CD4+ or CD8+ T cells sorted from blood, taken in a trial of the OX40 agonist ivuxolimab. The receptors shown here come from an adult with an advanced solid tumor such as melanoma, head and neck, liver or kidney cancer.

This clone was found once. This chain uses TRBV27 with TRBJ2-5, with 8 nucleotides matching TRBD1. This CDR3 spans 13 amino acids. Germline CDR1 MNHEY, CDR2 SMNVEV (reference sequence). Unmatched junction bases numbered 5, after V lost 6 bases and J lost 5 bases. In DNA, the CDR3 is TGTGCCAGCAGACCTTGGACAGGGGAGACCCAGTACTTC. Amino acids: CASRPWTGETQYF.

This clone was observed once. This rearrangement joins TRBV19 to TRBJ2-7; D may match TRBD1 or TRBD2 (5 bases each). There are 14 residues in the CDR3. Per germline, CDR1 LNHDA and CDR2 SQIVND (reference sequence). V gave up 5 bases and J gave up 3 bases, with 14 bases separating them. CDR3 protein: CASSPRDGLYEQYF. The CDR3 nucleotides are TGTGCCAGTAGTCCCCGGGACGGGCTCTACGAGCAGTACTTC.

J is TRBJ2-6 and V is TRBV7-9; D possibly corresponds to TRBD1 (5 bases). The germline gives CDR1 SEHNR, CDR2 FQNEAQ (reference sequence). The CDR3 runs 19 residues. Trimming cost V 8 bases and J 0 bases, with 23 bases left between them. The DNA of the CDR3 is TGTGCCAGCTACTTACCCCGGGCAGGGCCTTTCTCTGGGGCCAACGTCCTGACTTTC. Translated: CASYLPRAGPFSGANVLTF.

The V gene is TRBV7-9, the J gene TRBJ2-2; either TRBD1 or TRBD2 may supply D (6 bases each). The CDR3 sequence is 16 residues long. Germline CDR1 and CDR2: SEHNR and FQNEAQ (reference sequence). V was cut by 7 bases and J by 3 bases, with 18 bases left in between. The CDR3 sequence: CASTSLRGADTGELFF. The CDR3 DNA is TGTGCCAGCACCTCCCTAAGGGGGGCCGACACCGGGGAGCTGTTTTTT.

V and J are TRBV28 and TRBJ2-3; perhaps D is TRBD1 or TRBD2 (5 bases each). The germline CDR1 and CDR2 sequences are MDHEN and SYDVKM. The CDR3 runs 15 residues. V lost 7 bases and J 3 bases, leaving 17 bases between the germline ends. CDR3 coding DNA: TGTGCCAGCAAGAGTGGGACGAGGGGTACAGATACGCAGTATTTT. This sequence encodes CASKSGTRGTDTQYF.

A single count supports this clone. The chain carries TRBV20-1 and TRBJ2-1, with 11 bases fitting TRBD2. V lost 3 bases to trimming and J lost 15 bases; unmatched junction nucleotides: 4. The CDR3 has 11 residues. Germline CDR1 is DFQATT and CDR2 is SNEGSKA (reference sequence). DNA for the CDR3: TGCAGTGCTAGGAGTAGCGGGAGGGGGTTCTTC. Protein: CSARSSGRGFF.

J is TRBJ1-1 and V is TRBV7-2, with a tentative D call TRBD1 (6 bases). Trimming shortened V by 0 bases and J by 5 bases, and 13 bases separated the two germline ends. This CDR3 has 15 residues. The germline V gene has CDR1 SGHTA and CDR2 FQGNSA. CDR3 amino acids: CASSLANRVGTEAFF. Written as DNA, the CDR3 is TGTGCCAGCAGCTTAGCAAACAGGGTAGGGACTGAAGCTTTCTTT.

The J gene is TRBJ1-5, the V gene TRBV7-2; possible D gene TRBD1, 6 bases. The CDR3 runs to 13 residues. Deletions cut 4 bases from V and 6 bases from J, with 10 bases between. CDR1 and CDR2 from the germline V gene are SGHTA and FQGNSA. CDR3 coding DNA: TGTGCCAGCAGCTCAGGACAGAGTCAGCCCCAGCATTTT. Its translation is CASSSGQSQPQHF.

The chain links TRBV5-1 to TRBJ2-7, with D maybe TRBD2 (5 bases). CDR1 and CDR2 from the germline V gene are SGHRS and YFSETQ. Trimming shortened V by 0 bases and J by 5 bases, and 12 bases separated the two germline ends. The CDR3 loop spans 14 amino acids. The CDR3 DNA reads TGCGCCAGCAGCTTGGGGTACCCTAGCCACGAGCAGTACTTC. Protein: CASSLGYPSHEQYF.

V gene TRBV4-2 combines with J gene TRBJ2-7; D is ambiguous. This CDR3 is 14 amino acids long. V was pared by 3 bases and J by 6 bases, with 15 bases between. Germline loops: CDR1 LGHNA, CDR2 YNFKEQ. The CDR3: CASSQGWADGEQYF. The CDR3 region has the DNA TGTGCCAGCAGCCAGGGTTGGGCGGACGGCGAGCAGTACTTC.

The CDR3 DNA is TGTGCCACGACTTTTACCGGGACCGAGGGTGGCTACACCTTC. Translated: CATTFTGTEGGYTF. The J gene is TRBJ1-2, the V gene TRBV11-2, with D possibly matching TRBD1 (5 bases). Germline V gives CDR1 SGHAT, CDR2 FQNNGV. The CDR3 extends over 14 amino acids. Trimming removed 10 bases from V and 7 bases from J, with 22 bases in between.

CDR3 nucleotide sequence: TGTGCCAGCAACTCCGGACTAGCGGGCAGTCGGGATACGCAGTATTTT. As protein: CASNSGLAGSRDTQYF. The V and J genes are TRBV28 and TRBJ2-3; 11 bases map to TRBD2. Germline V gives CDR1 MDHEN, CDR2 SYDVKM. V was pared by 7 bases and J by 6 bases, with 12 bases of the junction left unmatched. The CDR3 extends over 16 amino acids. The full variable domain, in which reference TRBV28 and TRBJ2-3 provide the parts outside the CDR3, is DVKVTQSSRYLVKRTGEKVFLECVQDMDHENMFWYRQDPGLGLRLIYFSYDVKMKEKGDIPEGYSVSREKKERFSLILESASTNQTSMYLCASNSGLAGSRDTQYFGPGTRLTVL.

This clone was observed a handful of times. The rearrangement links TRBV6-5 to TRBJ2-5; D is possibly TRBD2 (7 bases). The CDR3 totals 14 residues. Germline values: CDR1 MNHEY, CDR2 SVGAGI. Trimming removed 4 bases from V and 5 bases from J, with 14 bases in between. The CDR3 DNA sequence: TGTGCCAGCAGTTGGGGGGGCCGCACCGAGACCCAGTACTTC. The encoded protein is CASSWGGRTETQYF.

V is TRBV7-2 and J is TRBJ1-1, with D perhaps TRBD1 (5 bases). CDR1 and CDR2 from the germline V gene are SGHTA and FQGNSA. The CDR3 runs 14 residues. The ends were cut back, 4 bases at V and 1 base at J, with 10 bases in the middle. CDR3: CASSSKTGNTEAFF. The CDR3, as DNA: TGTGCCAGCAGCTCCAAAACAGGGAACACTGAAGCTTTCTTT.

This rearrangement joins TRBV6-1 to TRBJ1-2; the D is unclear. This CDR3 comprises 11 residues. The V gene's germline CDR1 is MNHNS and CDR2 SASEGT. V was trimmed by 0 bases and J by 8 bases, leaving 4 bases between them. CDR3 protein: CASSEALGYTF. CDR3 coding DNA: TGTGCCAGCAGTGAAGCCTTAGGCTACACCTTC.

The chain combines TRBV5-5 with TRBJ1-4; possibly TRBD1 for D (6 bases). Trimming took 2 bases from V and 6 from J, leaving 14 bases between them. The germline gives CDR1 SGHKS, CDR2 YYEKEE (reference sequence). The CDR3 has 15 residues. The CDR3 DNA is TGTGCCAGCAGCTTTGTGGGGGGGCCCGATGAAAAACTGTTTTTT. Amino acid sequence: CASSFVGGPDEKLFF.

This clone was counted a few times. This chain uses TRBV5-4 with TRBJ2-7; 11 bases fit TRBD2. The CDR3 consists of 14 residues. Trimming cost V 5 bases and J 3 bases; bases outside gene matches: 4. Germline CDR1 and CDR2: SGHNT and YYREEE (reference sequence). CDR3 residues: CASRLAGERYEQYF. The CDR3 nucleotides are TGTGCCAGCAGACTAGCGGGAGAACGCTACGAGCAGTACTTC. Full variable domain (rest looked up from reference TRBV5-4 and TRBJ2-7): ETGVTQSPTHLIKTRGQQVTLRCSSQSGHNTVSWYQQALGQGPQFIFQYYREEENGRGNFPPRFSGLQFPNYSSELNVNALELDDSALYLCASRLAGERYEQYFGPGTRLTVT.

V usage is TRBV27 and J usage is TRBJ1-5; 11 bases match TRBD1. Trimming cost V 8 bases and J 5 bases; bases outside gene matches: 8. The CDR3 extends over 15 amino acids. CDR1 and CDR2 from the germline V gene are MNHEY and SMNVEV (reference sequence). The DNA for the CDR3 is TGTGCCAGCCATGCCGGGACAGGGGGGGATCAGCCCCAGCATTTT. Amino acids: CASHAGTGGDQPQHF.

This chain connects TRBV6-6 to TRBJ2-7; 7 bases are a match to TRBD1. The CDR3 is 16 residues long. V lost 6 bases and J lost 6; bases outside the gene matches: 17. Germline CDR1 is MNHNY and CDR2 is SVGAGI (reference sequence). The CDR3 coding sequence is TGTGCCAGCAGACACCGGACAGGATATCGAAAAGGCGAGCAGTACTTC. This gives the protein CASRHRTGYRKGEQYF.

DNA of the CDR3: TGTGCCAGCAGAGGGACTAGCGGTACCTACGAGCAGTACTTC. Its translation: CASRGTSGTYEQYF. The chain couples TRBV6-6 to TRBJ2-7; 11 nucleotides line up with TRBD2. The germline gives CDR1 MNHNY, CDR2 SVGAGI (reference sequence). V lost 6 bases, J lost 2 bases, and 3 bases stayed unmatched. The CDR3 is 14 residues long.

The V gene is TRBV7-9, the J gene TRBJ2-3; unclear D gene. The CDR3 extends over 16 amino acids. From germline, CDR1 is SEHNR and CDR2 FQNEAQ (reference sequence). Trimming pared 1 base from V and 5 bases from J, leaving 16 bases between. The CDR3: CASSLGSYAVRDTQYF. DNA of the CDR3: TGTGCCAGCAGCTTAGGAAGTTACGCAGTCCGAGATACGCAGTATTTT.

The chain has TRBV14 and TRBJ2-5; TRBD2 matches 14 bases. The germline V gene encodes CDR1 SGHDN and CDR2 FVKESK. J lost 5 bases, V lost 3 bases, and 2 bases had no gene match. CDR3 length: 15 residues. CDR3 sequence: CASSQGLAGVETQYF. DNA of the CDR3: TGTGCCAGCAGCCAGGGACTAGCGGGGGTGGAGACCCAGTACTTC. The entire variable domain, with the rest obtained from reference TRBV14 and TRBJ2-5, is as follows: EAGVTQFPSHSVIEKGQTVTLRCDPISGHDNLYWYRRVMGKEIKFLLHFVKESKQDESGMPNNRFLAERTGGTYSTLKVQPAELEDSGVYFCASSQGLAGVETQYFGPGTRLLVL.

The chain joins TRBV5-8 to TRBJ1-5; 8 nucleotides align to TRBD1. The CDR3 is made up of 16 amino acids. The germline V gene has CDR1 SGHTS and CDR2 YDEGEE. J gave up 3 bases and V 4 bases, and 9 bases lay outside the gene matches. The CDR3 loop reads CASSRGDRLPNQPQHF. CDR3 bases: TGTGCCAGCAGCCGGGGGGACAGGTTGCCCAATCAGCCCCAGCATTTT.

The chain joins TRBV2 to TRBJ1-3, with D tentatively TRBD1 (6 bases). Trimming took 5 bases from V and 2 from J, leaving 13 bases between them. CDR3 length equals 15 residues. Germline assignment: CDR1 SNHLY and CDR2 FYNNEI. CDR3 DNA: TGTGCCAGCAGTACCCAGGGGATTGCTGGAAACACCATATATTTT. As protein: CASSTQGIAGNTIYF.

The CDR3 region has the DNA TGTGCCGCGGGACTTGCCTACGAGCAGTACTTC. Protein sequence: CAAGLAYEQYF. V and J are TRBV30 and TRBJ2-7; TRBD2 is a possible D gene (6 bases). This CDR3 region has 11 residues. Germline V gene data show CDR1 as GTSNPN and CDR2 as SVGIG (reference sequence). The V end was cut by 8 bases, the J end by 2 bases, with 10 bases between.

The rearrangement uses TRBV5-4 and TRBJ2-1; 10 bases are a match to TRBD2. CDR3 length equals 16 residues. The germline V gene has CDR1 SGHNT and CDR2 YYREEE (reference sequence). Germline trimming cut 0 bases from V and 8 bases from J; bases unmatched to any gene: 8. The DNA of the CDR3 is TGTGCCAGCAGCTTGGTAGCGAGCGGGAGGGGTGATGAGCAGTTCTTC. It encodes CASSLVASGRGDEQFF.

V usage is TRBV7-8 and J usage is TRBJ1-2; TRBD1 might be the D (5 bases). The length of the CDR3 is 15 residues. CDR1 and CDR2 (germline): SGHVS, FQNEAQ. V was clipped by 4 bases and J by 6 bases, with 18 bases between them. CDR3 sequence reads: CASSSQATGVNGYTF. The DNA of the CDR3 is TGTGCCAGCAGCTCTCAGGCGACGGGGGTAAATGGCTACACCTTC.

The J gene is TRBJ2-1, the V gene TRBV5-1; TRBD2 aligns across 7 bases. V shed 0 bases and J 5 bases; nucleotides not matched to a gene: 2. Germline-derived CDR1 and CDR2 are SGHRS and YFSETQ. The CDR3 is 14 amino acids. The CDR3 bases are TGCGCCAGCAGCTTGGAAGCGGGAAACAATGAGCAGTTCTTC. Amino acid sequence: CASSLEAGNNEQFF. The entire variable domain, with the rest obtained from reference TRBV5-1 and TRBJ2-1, is as follows: KAGVTQTPRYLIKTRGQQVTLSCSPISGHRSVSWYQQTPGQGLQFLFEYFSETQRNKGNFPGRFSGRQFSNSRSEMNVSTLELGDSALYLCASSLEAGNNEQFFGPGTRLTVL.

The gene calls are TRBV6-1 and TRBJ2-7; D tentatively reads TRBD1 or TRBD2 (6 bases each). Trimming stripped 6 bases from V and 3 bases from J, with 9 bases between. This CDR3 is built from 12 residues. The germline V gene encodes CDR1 MNHNS and CDR2 SASEGT. The chain's CDR3 is CASRGGGYEQYF. The CDR3 nucleotides are TGTGCCAGCAGAGGGGGAGGCTACGAGCAGTACTTC.